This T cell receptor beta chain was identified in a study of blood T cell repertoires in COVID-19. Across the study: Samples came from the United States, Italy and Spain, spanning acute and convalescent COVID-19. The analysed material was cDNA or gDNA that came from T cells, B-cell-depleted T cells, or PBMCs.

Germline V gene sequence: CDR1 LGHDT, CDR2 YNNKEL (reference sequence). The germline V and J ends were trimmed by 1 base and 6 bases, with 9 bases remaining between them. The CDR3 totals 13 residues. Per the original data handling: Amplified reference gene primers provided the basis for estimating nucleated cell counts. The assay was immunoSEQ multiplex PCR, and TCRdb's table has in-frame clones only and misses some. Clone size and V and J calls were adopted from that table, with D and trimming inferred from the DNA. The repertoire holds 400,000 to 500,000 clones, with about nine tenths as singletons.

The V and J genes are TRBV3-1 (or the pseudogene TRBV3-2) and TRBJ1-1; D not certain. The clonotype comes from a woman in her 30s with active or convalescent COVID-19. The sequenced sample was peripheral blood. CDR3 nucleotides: TGTGCCAGCAGCCAAGCGTTCAGTGCTGAAGCTTTCTTT. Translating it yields CASSQAFSAEAFF.